This section outlines one T cell receptor beta chain sequence together with its context. Antigen unknown. Looked up from germline, CDR1 is SNHLY and CDR2 is FYNNEI. The CDR3 runs to 16 residues. Unmatched junction bases numbered 6, after V lost 4 bases and J lost 5 bases. These data come from a study of OX40 agonist ivuxolimab in advanced cancers. Study-wide background: Ivuxolimab, an agonistic anti-OX40 (CD134) antibody, was given to patients.

Only in-frame clones appear in the TCRdb table, and some are missing; sequencing was by immunoSEQ multiplex PCR. The repertoire holds around 80,000 clones, with over 75% as singletons. The study's findings and limits: In CD8+ T cells, expanded clones were on average more numerous than in CD4+.

This specimen was CD4+ or CD8+ T cells sorted from blood, taken in a trial of the OX40 agonist ivuxolimab. The receptor was derived from an adult with an advanced solid tumor such as melanoma, head and neck, liver or kidney cancer. V and J are TRBV2 and TRBJ2-5; 14 bases map to TRBD2. The CDR3 DNA reads TGTGCCAGCAGTGGAGGACTAGCGGGAGGCTTGGAGACCCAGTACTTC. The encoded protein is CASSGGLAGGLETQYF.